The clone carrying this TCR beta chain was picked up one time. The data were taken from a study of T cell changes during pregnancy in multiple sclerosis. The method was immunoSEQ multiplex PCR; TCRdb's version includes in-frame clones alone and lacks a portion of them. The sample lists about 40,000 clones, approximately 94% occurring once. V lost 4 bases, J lost 2 bases, and 4 bases stayed unmatched. The CDR3 extends over 14 amino acids. Germline loops: CDR1 SGHRS, CDR2 YFSETQ. The clonotype originates from a female donor with multiple sclerosis, enrolled in a pregnancy study. The rearrangement uses TRBV5-1 and TRBJ2-7, with TRBD1 matching over 9 bases. The starting material was peripheral blood, obtained before pregnancy. The DNA for the CDR3 is TGCGCCAGCAGCCCTGGACAGGGGCCCTACGAGCAGTACTTC. It encodes CASSPGQGPYEQYF.